Reported below is one T cell receptor beta chain. Assay: immunoSEQ multiplex PCR; the TCRdb copy retains only in-frame clones and omits some. The sample holds approximately 730,000 clones, approximately 85% seen once. The data originate from a study of shared T cell receptors in the human thymus. V lost 0 bases and J lost 0, with 9 bases in between. The CDR3 loop spans 15 amino acids. Germline V lookup: CDR1 SGHDT, CDR2 YYEEEE. These data are also associated with another study on human thymus T cells. That paper states: Thymic material originated from resections removed in the course of corrective heart surgery. Thymic as well as blood repertoires seemed to favor certain V and J genes unevenly. Related research described strongly overlapping thymic repertoires in unrelated people.

This clonotype was sampled from a girl in the first two years of life with a congenital heart defect. This chain connects TRBV5-6 to TRBJ1-1, with D perhaps matching TRBD1 (6 bases). What was sequenced was thymocytes. The CDR3 DNA follows: TGTGCCAGCAGCTTGGGAGACAGGTTGAACACTGAAGCTTTCTTT. It specifies CASSLGDRLNTEAFF.